This T cell receptor beta chain was identified during a study of T cell responses to AZD1222 COVID-19 vaccine. Overall study findings and caveats: White British ancestry dominated among donors, who included more females, and clonal diversity was possibly underestimated. Across the whole spike, CD4 TCRs peaked at regions 160-218 and 743-854. Only a handful of AZD1222 recipients tested seropositive at baseline. Recipients of two AZD1222 doses showed rising Spike-specific TCR breadth and depth.

Regarding this clone: Its specificity is unknown.

The trim removed 4 bases at V and 5 bases at J, leaving 9 bases unmatched. From germline, CDR1 is SEHNR and CDR2 FQNEAQ (reference sequence). This CDR3 is 15 amino acids long. Sequencing used immunoSEQ multiplex PCR; TCRdb keeps in-frame clones, though not all of them. The table has fewer than 200,000 clones, approximately 91% seen once. This clonotype originated in an adult in good health. The material sequenced was peripheral blood, taken on day 0 of AZD1222 vaccination. The chain recombines TRBV7-9 with TRBJ1-2; 8 bases are shared with TRBD1. In DNA, the CDR3 is TGTGCCAGCAGCTCAGGACAGGGAGGGGGTTATGGCTACACCTTC. Translating it yields CASSSGQGGGYGYTF.